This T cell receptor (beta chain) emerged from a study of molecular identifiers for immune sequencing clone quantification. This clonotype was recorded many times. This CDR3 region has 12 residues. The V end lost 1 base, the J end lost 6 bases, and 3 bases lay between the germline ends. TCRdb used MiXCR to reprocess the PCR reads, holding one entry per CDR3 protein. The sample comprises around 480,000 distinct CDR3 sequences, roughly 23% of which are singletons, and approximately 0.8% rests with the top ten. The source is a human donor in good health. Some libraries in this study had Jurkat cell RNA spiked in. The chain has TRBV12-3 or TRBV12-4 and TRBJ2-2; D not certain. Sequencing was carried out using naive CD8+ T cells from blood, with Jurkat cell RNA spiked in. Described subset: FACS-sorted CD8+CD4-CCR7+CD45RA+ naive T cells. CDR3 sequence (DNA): TGTGCCAGCAGTTTAGGGGCCGGGGAGCTGTTTTTT. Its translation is CASSLGAGELFF.